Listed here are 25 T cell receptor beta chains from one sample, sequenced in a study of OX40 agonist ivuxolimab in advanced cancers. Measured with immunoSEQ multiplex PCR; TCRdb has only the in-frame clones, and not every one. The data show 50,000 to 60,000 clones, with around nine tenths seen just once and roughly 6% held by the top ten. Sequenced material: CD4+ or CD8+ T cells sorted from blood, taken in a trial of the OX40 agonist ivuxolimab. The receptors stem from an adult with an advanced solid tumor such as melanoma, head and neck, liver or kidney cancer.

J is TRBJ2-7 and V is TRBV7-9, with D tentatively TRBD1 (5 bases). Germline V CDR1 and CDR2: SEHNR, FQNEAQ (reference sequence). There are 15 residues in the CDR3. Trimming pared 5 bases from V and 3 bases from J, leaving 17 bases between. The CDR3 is CASSLEQTEFYEQYF. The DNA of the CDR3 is TGTGCCAGCAGCCTAGAACAGACAGAGTTCTACGAGCAGTACTTC.

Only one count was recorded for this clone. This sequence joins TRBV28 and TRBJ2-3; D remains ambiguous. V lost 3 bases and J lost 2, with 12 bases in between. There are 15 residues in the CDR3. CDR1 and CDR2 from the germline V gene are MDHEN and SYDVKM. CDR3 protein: CASSFEPLLTDTQYF. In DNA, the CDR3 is TGTGCCAGCAGTTTCGAACCACTTCTCACAGATACGCAGTATTTT.

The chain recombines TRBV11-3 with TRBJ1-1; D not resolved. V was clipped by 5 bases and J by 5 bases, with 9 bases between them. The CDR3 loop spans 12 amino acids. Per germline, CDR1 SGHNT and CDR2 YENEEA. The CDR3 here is CASSQAGTEAFF. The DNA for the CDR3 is TGTGCCAGCAGCCAGGCGGGGACTGAAGCTTTCTTT.

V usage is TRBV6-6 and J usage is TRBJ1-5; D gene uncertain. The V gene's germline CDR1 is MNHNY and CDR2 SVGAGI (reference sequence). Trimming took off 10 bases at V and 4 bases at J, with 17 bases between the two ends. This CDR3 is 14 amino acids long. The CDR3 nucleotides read TGTGCCACAGGAGACCTTCCTTCAAATCAGCCCCAGCATTTT. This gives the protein CATGDLPSNQPQHF.

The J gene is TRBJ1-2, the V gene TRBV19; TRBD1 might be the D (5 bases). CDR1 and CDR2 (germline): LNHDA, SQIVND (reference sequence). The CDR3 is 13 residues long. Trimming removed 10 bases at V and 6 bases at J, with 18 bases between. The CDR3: CANSRRGVHGYTF. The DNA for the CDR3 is TGTGCCAATAGCCGAAGGGGTGTTCATGGCTACACCTTC.

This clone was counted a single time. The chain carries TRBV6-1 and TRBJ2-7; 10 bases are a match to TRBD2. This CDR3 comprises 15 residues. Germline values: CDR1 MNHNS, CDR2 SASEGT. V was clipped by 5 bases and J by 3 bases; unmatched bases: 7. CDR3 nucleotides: TGTGCCAGCAGTCCCCTAGCGGGGGCGATCTACGAGCAGTACGTC. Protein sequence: CASSPLAGAIYEQYV.

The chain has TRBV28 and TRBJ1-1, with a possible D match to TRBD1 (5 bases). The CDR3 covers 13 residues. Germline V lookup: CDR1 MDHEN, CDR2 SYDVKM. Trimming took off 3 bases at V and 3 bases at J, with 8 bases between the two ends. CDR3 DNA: TGTGCCAGCAGTTTGGGACTCTACACTGAAGCTTTCTTT. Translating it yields CASSLGLYTEAFF. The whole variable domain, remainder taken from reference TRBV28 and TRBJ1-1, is DVKVTQSSRYLVKRTGEKVFLECVQDMDHENMFWYRQDPGLGLRLIYFSYDVKMKEKGDIPEGYSVSREKKERFSLILESASTNQTSMYLCASSLGLYTEAFFGQGTRLTVV.

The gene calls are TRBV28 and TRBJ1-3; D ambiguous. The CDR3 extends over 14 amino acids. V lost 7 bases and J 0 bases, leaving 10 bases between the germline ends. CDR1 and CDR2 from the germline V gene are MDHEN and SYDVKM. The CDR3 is CASTSPSSGNTIYF. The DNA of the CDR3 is TGTGCCAGCACCTCACCGAGCTCTGGAAACACCATATATTTT. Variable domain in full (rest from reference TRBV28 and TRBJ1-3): DVKVTQSSRYLVKRTGEKVFLECVQDMDHENMFWYRQDPGLGLRLIYFSYDVKMKEKGDIPEGYSVSREKKERFSLILESASTNQTSMYLCASTSPSSGNTIYFGEGSWLTVV.

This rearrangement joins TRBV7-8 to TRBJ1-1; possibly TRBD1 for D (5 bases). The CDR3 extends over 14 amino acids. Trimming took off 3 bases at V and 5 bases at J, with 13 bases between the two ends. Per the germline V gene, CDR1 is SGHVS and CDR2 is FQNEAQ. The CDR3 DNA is TGTGCCAGCAGCTTCCCGGGACGGAGTACTGAAGCTTTCTTT. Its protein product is CASSFPGRSTEAFF. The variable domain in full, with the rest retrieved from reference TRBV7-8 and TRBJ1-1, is GAGVSQSPRYKVAKRGQDVALRCDPISGHVSLFWYQQALGQGPEFLTYFQNEAQLDKSGLPSDRFFAERPEGSVSTLKIQRTQQEDSAVYLCASSFPGRSTEAFFGQGTRLTVV.

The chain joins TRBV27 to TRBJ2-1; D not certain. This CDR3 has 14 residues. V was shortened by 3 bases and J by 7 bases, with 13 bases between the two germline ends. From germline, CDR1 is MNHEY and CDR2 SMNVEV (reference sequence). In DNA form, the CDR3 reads TGTGCCAGCAGTTTTTCAAGCCTACGGAATGAGCAGTTCTTC. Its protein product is CASSFSSLRNEQFF.

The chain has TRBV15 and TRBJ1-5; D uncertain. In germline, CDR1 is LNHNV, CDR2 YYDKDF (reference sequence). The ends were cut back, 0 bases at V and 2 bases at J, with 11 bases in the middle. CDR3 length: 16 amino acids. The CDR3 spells CATSRDLPGGNQPQHF. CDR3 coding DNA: TGTGCCACCAGCAGAGACCTGCCGGGTGGCAATCAGCCCCAGCATTTT. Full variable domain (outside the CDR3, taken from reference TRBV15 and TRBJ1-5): DAMVIQNPRYQVTQFGKPVTLSCSQTLNHNVMYWYQQKSSQAPKLLFHYYDKDFNNEADTPDNFQSRRPNTSFCFLDIRSPGLGDTAMYLCATSRDLPGGNQPQHFGDGTRLSIL.

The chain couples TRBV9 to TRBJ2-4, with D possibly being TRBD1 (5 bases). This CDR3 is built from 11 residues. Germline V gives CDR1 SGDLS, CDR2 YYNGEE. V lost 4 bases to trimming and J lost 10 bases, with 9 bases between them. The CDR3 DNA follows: TGTGCCAGCAGCACCCAGGGAATTCAGTACTTC. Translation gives CASSTQGIQYF.

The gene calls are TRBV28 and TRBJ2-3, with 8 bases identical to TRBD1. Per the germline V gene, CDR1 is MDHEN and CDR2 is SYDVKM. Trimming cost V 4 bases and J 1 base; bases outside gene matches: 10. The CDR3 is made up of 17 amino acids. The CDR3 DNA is TGTGCCAGCAGTTCCAATTCGGACAGGGAAGGCACAGATACGCAGTATTTT. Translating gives CASSSNSDREGTDTQYF. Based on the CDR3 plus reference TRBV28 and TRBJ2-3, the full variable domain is DVKVTQSSRYLVKRTGEKVFLECVQDMDHENMFWYRQDPGLGLRLIYFSYDVKMKEKGDIPEGYSVSREKKERFSLILESASTNQTSMYLCASSSNSDREGTDTQYFGPGTRLTVL.

CDR3 amino acids: CASRDPYEQYF. The CDR3, as DNA: TGTGCCAGCAGGGACCCCTACGAGCAGTACTTC. The chain employs TRBV28 and TRBJ2-7; D is unresolved. V was shortened by 6 bases and J by 2 bases, with 5 bases between the two germline ends. The CDR3 is 11 residues long. The germline gives CDR1 MDHEN, CDR2 SYDVKM.

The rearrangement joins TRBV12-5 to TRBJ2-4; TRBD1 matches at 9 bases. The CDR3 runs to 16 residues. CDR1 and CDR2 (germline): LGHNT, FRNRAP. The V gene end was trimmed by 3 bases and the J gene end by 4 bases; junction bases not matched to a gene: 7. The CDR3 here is CASGLGYRGLKNIQYF. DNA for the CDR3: TGTGCTAGTGGTTTAGGCTACAGGGGGCTGAAAAACATTCAGTACTTC.

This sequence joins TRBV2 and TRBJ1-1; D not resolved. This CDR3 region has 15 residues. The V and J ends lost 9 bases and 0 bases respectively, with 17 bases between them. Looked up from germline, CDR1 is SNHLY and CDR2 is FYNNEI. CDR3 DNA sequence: TGTGCCAGTATCGGCTCATGGGAGGTGAACACTGAAGCTTTCTTT. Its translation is CASIGSWEVNTEAFF.

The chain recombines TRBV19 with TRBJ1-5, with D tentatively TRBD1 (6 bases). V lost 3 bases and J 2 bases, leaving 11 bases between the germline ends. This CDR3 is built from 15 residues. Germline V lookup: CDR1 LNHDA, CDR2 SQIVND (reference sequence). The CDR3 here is CASSIDRLGNQPQHF. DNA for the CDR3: TGTGCCAGTAGTATTGACAGGCTTGGCAATCAGCCCCAGCATTTT.

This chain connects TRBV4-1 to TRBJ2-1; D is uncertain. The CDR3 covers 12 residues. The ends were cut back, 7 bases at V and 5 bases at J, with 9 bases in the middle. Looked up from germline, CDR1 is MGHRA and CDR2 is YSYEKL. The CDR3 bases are TGCGCCAGCAAAGGTCCCGACAATGAGCAGTTCTTC. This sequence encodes CASKGPDNEQFF.

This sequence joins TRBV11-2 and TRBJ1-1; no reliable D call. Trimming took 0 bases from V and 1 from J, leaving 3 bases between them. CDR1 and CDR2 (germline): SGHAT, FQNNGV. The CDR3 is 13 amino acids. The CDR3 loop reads CASSLEWNTEAFF. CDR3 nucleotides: TGTGCCAGCAGCTTAGAGTGGAACACTGAAGCTTTCTTT.

The CDR3 region is CASSYGDSPLHF. CDR3 DNA sequence: TGTGCCAGCAGCTATGGGGATTCACCCCTCCACTTT. The chain recombines TRBV11-3 with TRBJ1-6; D is unclear. CDR3 length: 12 residues. Trimming shortened V by 4 bases and J by 8 bases, and 6 bases separated the two germline ends. The germline V gene encodes CDR1 SGHNT and CDR2 YENEEA. The full variable domain, its missing parts supplied by reference TRBV11-3 and TRBJ1-6, is EAGVVQSPRYKIIEKKQPVAFWCNPISGHNTLYWYLQNLGQGPELLIRYENEEAVDDSQLPKDRFSAERLKGVDSTLKIQPAELGDSAVYLCASSYGDSPLHFGNGTRLTVT.

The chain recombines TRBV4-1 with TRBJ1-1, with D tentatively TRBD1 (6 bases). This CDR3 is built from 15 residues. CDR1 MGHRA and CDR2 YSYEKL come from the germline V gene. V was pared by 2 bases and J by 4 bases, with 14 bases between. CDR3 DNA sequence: TGCGCCAGCAGCCAACAGGGGCTCGGGGTCACTGAAGCTTTCTTT. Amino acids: CASSQQGLGVTEAFF.

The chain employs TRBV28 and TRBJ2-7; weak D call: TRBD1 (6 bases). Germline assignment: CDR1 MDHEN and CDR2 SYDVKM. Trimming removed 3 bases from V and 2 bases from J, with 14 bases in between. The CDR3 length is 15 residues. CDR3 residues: CASSFPLNRAYEQYF. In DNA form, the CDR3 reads TGTGCCAGCAGTTTCCCTTTGAACAGGGCCTACGAGCAGTACTTC.

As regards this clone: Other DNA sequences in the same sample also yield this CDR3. The chain's CDR3 is CASSEDGYEQYF. CDR3 nucleotides: TGTGCCAGCAGTGAAGACGGCTACGAGCAGTACTTC. V usage is TRBV6-1 and J usage is TRBJ2-7; D is unclear. Trimming cost V 1 base and J 3 bases, with 4 bases left between them. CDR3 size: 12 residues. Germline values: CDR1 MNHNS, CDR2 SASEGT.

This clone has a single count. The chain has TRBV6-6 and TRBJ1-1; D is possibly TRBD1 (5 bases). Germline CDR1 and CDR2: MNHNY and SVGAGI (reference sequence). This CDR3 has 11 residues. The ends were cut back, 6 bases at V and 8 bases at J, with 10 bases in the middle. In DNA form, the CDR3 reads TGTGCCAGCAGGGTCGGGACGGAAGCTTTCTTT. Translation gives CASRVGTEAFF.

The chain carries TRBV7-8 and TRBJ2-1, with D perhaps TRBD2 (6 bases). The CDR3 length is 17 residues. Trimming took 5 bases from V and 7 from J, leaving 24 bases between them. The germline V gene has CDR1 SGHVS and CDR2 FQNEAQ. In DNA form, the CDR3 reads TGTGCCAGCAGCCTGAACACGGGACTCCCGCCTGAAAATGAGCAGTTCTTC. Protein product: CASSLNTGLPPENEQFF. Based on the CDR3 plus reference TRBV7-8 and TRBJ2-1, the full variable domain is GAGVSQSPRYKVAKRGQDVALRCDPISGHVSLFWYQQALGQGPEFLTYFQNEAQLDKSGLPSDRFFAERPEGSVSTLKIQRTQQEDSAVYLCASSLNTGLPPENEQFFGPGTRLTVL.